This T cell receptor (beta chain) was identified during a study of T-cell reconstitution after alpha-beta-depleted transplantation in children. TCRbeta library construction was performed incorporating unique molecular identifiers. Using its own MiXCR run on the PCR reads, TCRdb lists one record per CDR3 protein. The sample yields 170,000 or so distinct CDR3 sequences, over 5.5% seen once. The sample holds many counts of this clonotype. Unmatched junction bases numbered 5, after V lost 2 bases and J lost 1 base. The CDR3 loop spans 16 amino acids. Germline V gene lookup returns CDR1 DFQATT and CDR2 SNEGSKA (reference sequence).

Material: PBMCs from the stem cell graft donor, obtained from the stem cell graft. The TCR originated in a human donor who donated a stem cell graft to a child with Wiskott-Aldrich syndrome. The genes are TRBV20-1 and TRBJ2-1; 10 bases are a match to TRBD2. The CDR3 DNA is TGCAGTGCTAGAATAACAGCGGGAGGGTCCTACAATGAGCAGTTCTTC. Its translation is CSARITAGGSYNEQFF.